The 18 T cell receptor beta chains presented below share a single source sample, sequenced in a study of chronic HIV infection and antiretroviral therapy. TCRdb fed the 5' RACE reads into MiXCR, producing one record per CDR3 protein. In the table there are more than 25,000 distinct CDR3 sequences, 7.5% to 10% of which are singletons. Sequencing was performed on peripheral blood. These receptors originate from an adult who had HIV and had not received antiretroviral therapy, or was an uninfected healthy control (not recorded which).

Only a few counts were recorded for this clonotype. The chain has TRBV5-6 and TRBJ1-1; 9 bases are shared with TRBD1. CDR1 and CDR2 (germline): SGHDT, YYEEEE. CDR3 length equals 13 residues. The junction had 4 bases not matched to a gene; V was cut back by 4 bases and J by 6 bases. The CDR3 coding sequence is TGTGCCAGCAGCGCCGGGACAGGGCCTGAAGCTTTCTTT. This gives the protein CASSAGTGPEAFF.

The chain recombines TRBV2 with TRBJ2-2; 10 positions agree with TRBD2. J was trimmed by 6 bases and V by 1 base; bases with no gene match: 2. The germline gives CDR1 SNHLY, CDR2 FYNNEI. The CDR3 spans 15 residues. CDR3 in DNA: TGTGCCAGCAGTGAAGGTCTAGCGGGAGCCGGGGAGCTGTTTTTT. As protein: CASSEGLAGAGELFF.

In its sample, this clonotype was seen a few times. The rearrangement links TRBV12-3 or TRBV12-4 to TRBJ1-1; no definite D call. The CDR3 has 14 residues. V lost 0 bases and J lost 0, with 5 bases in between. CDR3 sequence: CASSLAQLNTEAFF. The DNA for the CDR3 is TGTGCCAGCAGTTTAGCGCAGCTGAACACTGAAGCTTTCTTT.

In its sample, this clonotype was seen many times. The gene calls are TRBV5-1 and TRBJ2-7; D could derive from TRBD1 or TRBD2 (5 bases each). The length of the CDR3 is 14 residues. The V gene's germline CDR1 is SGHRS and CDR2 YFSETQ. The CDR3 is CASGSGTSSYEQYF. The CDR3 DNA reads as TGCGCTTCAGGATCGGGGACCAGCTCCTACGAGCAGTACTTC.

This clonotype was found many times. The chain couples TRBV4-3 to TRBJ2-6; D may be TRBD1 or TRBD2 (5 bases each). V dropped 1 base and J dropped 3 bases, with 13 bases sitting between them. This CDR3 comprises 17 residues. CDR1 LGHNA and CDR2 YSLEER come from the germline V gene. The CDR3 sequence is CASSQGRQRVGANVLTF. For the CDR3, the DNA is TGCGCCAGCAGCCAAGGGCGACAGAGGGTTGGGGCCAACGTCCTGACTTTC.

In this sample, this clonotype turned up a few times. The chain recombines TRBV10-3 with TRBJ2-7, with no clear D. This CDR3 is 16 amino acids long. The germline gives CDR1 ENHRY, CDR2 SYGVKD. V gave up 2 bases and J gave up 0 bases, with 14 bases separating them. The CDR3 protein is CAISEPQATSSYEQYF. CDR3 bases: TGTGCCATCAGTGAGCCCCAGGCGACGAGCTCCTACGAGCAGTACTTC.

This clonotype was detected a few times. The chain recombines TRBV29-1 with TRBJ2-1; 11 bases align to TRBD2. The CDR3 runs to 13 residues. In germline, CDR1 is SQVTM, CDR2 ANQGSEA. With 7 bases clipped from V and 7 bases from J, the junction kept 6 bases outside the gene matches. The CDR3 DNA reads TGCAGCGCGCTAGCGGGGGGAGTAAATGAGCAGTTCTTC. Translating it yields CSALAGGVNEQFF.

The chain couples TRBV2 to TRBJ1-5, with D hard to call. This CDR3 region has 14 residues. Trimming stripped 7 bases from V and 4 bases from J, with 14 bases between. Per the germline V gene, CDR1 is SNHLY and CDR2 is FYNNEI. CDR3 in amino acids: CASTRQDVNQPQHF. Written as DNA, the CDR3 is TGTGCCAGCACTCGTCAGGACGTTAATCAGCCCCAGCATTTT.

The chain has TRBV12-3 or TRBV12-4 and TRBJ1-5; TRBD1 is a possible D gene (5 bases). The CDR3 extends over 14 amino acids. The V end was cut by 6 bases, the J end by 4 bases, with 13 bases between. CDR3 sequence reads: CASSPGGGNQPQHF. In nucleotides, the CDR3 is TGTGCCAGCAGCCCGGGGGGGGGAAATCAGCCCCAGCATTTT.

This CDR3 reads CASSLTYNEQFF. The CDR3 coding sequence is TGTGCCAGCAGCTTAACGTACAATGAGCAGTTCTTC. The rearrangement joins TRBV7-9 to TRBJ2-1; D unclear. The CDR3 is 12 amino acids. Trimming removed 2 bases from V and 4 bases from J, with 3 bases in between. Looked up from germline, CDR1 is SEHNR and CDR2 is FQNEAQ (reference sequence).

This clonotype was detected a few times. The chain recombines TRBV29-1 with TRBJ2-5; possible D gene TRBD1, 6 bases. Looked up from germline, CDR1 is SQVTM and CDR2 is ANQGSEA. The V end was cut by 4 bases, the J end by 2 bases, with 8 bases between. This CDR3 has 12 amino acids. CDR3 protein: CSVAGAQETQYF. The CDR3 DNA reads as TGCAGCGTTGCAGGGGCGCAAGAGACCCAGTACTTC.

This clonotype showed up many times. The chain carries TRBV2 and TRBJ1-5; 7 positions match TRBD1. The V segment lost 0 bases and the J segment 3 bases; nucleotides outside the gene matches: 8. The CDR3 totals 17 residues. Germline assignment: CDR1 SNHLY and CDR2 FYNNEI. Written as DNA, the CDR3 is TGTGCCAGCAGTGAAGCCTCAGGAACAGGGGTCAATCAGCCCCAGCATTTT. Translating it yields CASSEASGTGVNQPQHF.

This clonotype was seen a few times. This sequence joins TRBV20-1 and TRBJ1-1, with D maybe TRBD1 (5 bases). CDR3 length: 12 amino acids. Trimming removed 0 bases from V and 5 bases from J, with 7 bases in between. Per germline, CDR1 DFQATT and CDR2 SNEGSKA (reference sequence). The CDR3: CSARDGGTEAFF. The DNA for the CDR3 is TGCAGTGCTAGAGATGGGGGGACTGAAGCTTTCTTT.

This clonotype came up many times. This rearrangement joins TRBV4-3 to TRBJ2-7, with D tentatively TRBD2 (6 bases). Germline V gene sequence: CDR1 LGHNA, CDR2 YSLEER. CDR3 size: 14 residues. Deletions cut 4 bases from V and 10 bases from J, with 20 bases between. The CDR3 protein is CASSRSGSGGEQYF. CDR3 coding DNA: TGCGCCAGCAGCCGTTCCGGGAGCGGCGGGGAACAGTACTTC.

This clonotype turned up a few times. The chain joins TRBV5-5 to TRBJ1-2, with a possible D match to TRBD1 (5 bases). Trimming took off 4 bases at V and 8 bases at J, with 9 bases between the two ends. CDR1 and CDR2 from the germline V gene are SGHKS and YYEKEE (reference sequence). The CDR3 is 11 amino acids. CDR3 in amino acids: CASSEGPGYTF. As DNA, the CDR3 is TGTGCCAGCAGCGAGGGACCGGGCTACACCTTC.

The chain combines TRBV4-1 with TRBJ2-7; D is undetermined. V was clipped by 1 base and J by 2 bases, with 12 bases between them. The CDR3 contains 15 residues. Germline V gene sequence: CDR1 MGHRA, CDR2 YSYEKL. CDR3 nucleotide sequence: TGCGCCAGCAGCCAAGGGCTCGGCCCCGCCTACGAGCAGTACTTC. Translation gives CASSQGLGPAYEQYF.

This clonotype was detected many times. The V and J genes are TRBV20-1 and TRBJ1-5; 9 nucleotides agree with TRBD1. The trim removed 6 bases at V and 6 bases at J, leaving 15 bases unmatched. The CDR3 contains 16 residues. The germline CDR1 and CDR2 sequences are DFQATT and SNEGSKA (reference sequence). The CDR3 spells CSARNAGDRVLQPQHF. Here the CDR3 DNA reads TGCAGTGCCCGAAATGCGGGGGACAGGGTCCTTCAGCCCCAGCATTTT.

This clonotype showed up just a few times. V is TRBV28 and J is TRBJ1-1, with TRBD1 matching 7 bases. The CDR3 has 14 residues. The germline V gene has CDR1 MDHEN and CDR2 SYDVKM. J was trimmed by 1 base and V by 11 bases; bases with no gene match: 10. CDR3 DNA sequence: TGTGCCTCCAACGGGAACAGGGGGAACACTGAAGCTTTCTTT. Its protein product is CASNGNRGNTEAFF. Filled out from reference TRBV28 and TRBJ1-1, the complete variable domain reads DVKVTQSSRYLVKRTGEKVFLECVQDMDHENMFWYRQDPGLGLRLIYFSYDVKMKEKGDIPEGYSVSREKKERFSLILESASTNQTSMYLCASNGNRGNTEAFFGQGTRLTVV.